This entry lists 27 T cell receptor beta chains sequenced from one sample in a study of cytomegalovirus exposure and HLA in healthy donors. This PCR relied on a set of 60 Vbeta primers and 13 Jbeta primers. Sequenced by immunoSEQ multiplex PCR; TCRdb stores in-frame clones only, minus some. Of under 200,000 clones in the sample, approximately 80% were seen once. Sequenced material: PBMCs. These receptors originate from a woman between 45 and 60 years old in good health and CMV-seronegative.

This clone was observed a few times. The CDR3 bases are TGTGCCAGTAAAAGGGACAGGGTGGACTATGGCTACACCTTC. Translated, it gives CASKRDRVDYGYTF. This sequence joins TRBV19 and TRBJ1-2, with TRBD1 identical over 9 bases. Losses at the gene ends were 7 bases for V and 3 bases for J; bases not matched to a gene: 6. Germline V CDR1 and CDR2: LNHDA, SQIVND (reference sequence). The CDR3 has 14 residues.

The rearrangement links TRBV5-5 to TRBJ2-7, with D possibly being TRBD1 (6 bases). V was shortened by 3 bases and J by 1 base, with 17 bases between the two germline ends. CDR1 SGHKS and CDR2 YYEKEE come from the germline V gene (reference sequence). This CDR3 is 16 amino acids long. The CDR3 reads CASSWETGKGSYEQYF. Written as DNA, the CDR3 is TGTGCCAGCAGCTGGGAAACAGGGAAGGGTTCCTACGAGCAGTACTTC. Filled out from reference TRBV5-5 and TRBJ2-7, the complete variable domain reads DAGVTQSPTHLIKTRGQQVTLRCSPISGHKSVSWYQQVLGQGPQFIFQYYEKEERGRGNFPDRFSARQFPNYSSELNVNALLLGDSALYLCASSWETGKGSYEQYFGPGTRLTVT.

This sequence joins TRBV6-5 and TRBJ1-6, with 7 bases aligning to TRBD1. V was pared by 2 bases and J by 9 bases, with 4 bases of the junction left unmatched. The CDR3 spans 14 residues. CDR1 is MNHEY and CDR2 is SVGAGI in the germline V gene. The CDR3 DNA follows: TGTGCCAGCAGTTACAGGGACAGCGTTTCACCCCTCCACTTT. Translation: CASSYRDSVSPLHF.

The CDR3 loop is CASSIFKGGGVTLTDTQYF. CDR3 nucleotide sequence: TGTGCCAGCTCGATATTCAAGGGCGGGGGCGTAACACTGACAGATACGCAGTATTTT. The chain uses TRBV18 and TRBJ2-3, with D possibly being TRBD2 (7 bases). Trimming pared 6 bases from V and 3 bases from J, leaving 28 bases between. Germline CDR1 is KGHSH and CDR2 is LQKENI. This CDR3 has 19 amino acids.

The chain has TRBV7-9 and TRBJ2-1; 7 bases are shared with TRBD1. The CDR3 is 13 amino acids. Trimming took 5 bases from V and 9 from J; bases not matched to a gene: 7. CDR1 and CDR2 (germline): SEHNR, FQNEAQ (reference sequence). The CDR3 DNA reads as TGTGCCAGCAGCCGAAGACAGGGAACTGAGCAGTTCTTC. This encodes CASSRRQGTEQFF.

V gene TRBV28 combines with J gene TRBJ2-7, with 8 bases identical to TRBD2. This CDR3 is built from 15 residues. Unmatched junction bases numbered 7, after V lost 4 bases and J lost 2 bases. Germline V gives CDR1 MDHEN, CDR2 SYDVKM. The CDR3: CASSSGGGGTYEQYF. The CDR3 DNA follows: TGTGCCAGCAGTTCGGGGGGGGGAGGAACCTACGAGCAGTACTTC.

This clone appeared a few times. The CDR3 DNA sequence: TGTGCCAGCAGCACGGGACAGGGAGCCTACGAGCAGTACTTC. Its protein is CASSTGQGAYEQYF. V usage is TRBV7-9 and J usage is TRBJ2-7, with 9 nucleotides matching TRBD1. Trimming cost V 5 bases and J 2 bases; bases outside gene matches: 4. The CDR3 is made up of 14 amino acids. Germline assignment: CDR1 SEHNR and CDR2 FQNEAQ (reference sequence).

The chain couples TRBV7-8 to TRBJ2-3; 8 bases are shared with TRBD2. The CDR3 covers 16 residues. Germline trimming cut 1 base from V and 0 bases from J; bases unmatched to any gene: 3. Germline V CDR1 and CDR2: SGHVS, FQNEAQ. The DNA of the CDR3 is TGTGCCAGCAGCTTAGTCCCTAGCGGGAGCACAGATACGCAGTATTTT. Translating gives CASSLVPSGSTDTQYF.

Concerning this clone: The same CDR3 can be traced to other DNA sequences in this sample. This sequence joins TRBV28 and TRBJ2-3; tentatively, D is TRBD2 (6 bases). The CDR3 is 14 amino acids. Trimming removed 2 bases at V and 0 bases at J, with 6 bases between. Germline V gene sequence: CDR1 MDHEN, CDR2 SYDVKM. The DNA of the CDR3 is TGTGCCAGCAGTTTAGCGGGGAGCACAGATACGCAGTATTTT. It encodes CASSLAGSTDTQYF.

Worth noting for this clone: The sample contains more than one DNA sequence encoding this CDR3. The chain combines TRBV7-9 with TRBJ2-7; D unresolved. The germline CDR1 and CDR2 sequences are SEHNR and FQNEAQ (reference sequence). CDR3 size: 14 residues. The V end lost 1 base, the J end lost 4 bases, and 11 bases lay between the germline ends. The CDR3 region has the DNA TGTGCCAGCAGCTTAGTGGCTAGTTCGTACGAGCAGTACTTC. It specifies CASSLVASSYEQYF. Full variable domain (outside the CDR3, taken from reference TRBV7-9 and TRBJ2-7): DTGVSQNPRHKITKRGQNVTFRCDPISEHNRLYWYRQTLGQGPEFLTYFQNEAQLEKSRLLSDRFSAERPKGSFSTLEIQRTEQGDSAMYLCASSLVASSYEQYFGPGTRLTVT.

The chain is built from TRBV28 and TRBJ2-4; 8 bases fit TRBD1. The CDR3 covers 17 residues. Germline V gives CDR1 MDHEN, CDR2 SYDVKM. V trimming: 10 bases; J trimming: 2 bases; junction bases outside the gene matches: 16. This chain's CDR3 is CATVPGQERRSKNIQYF. The CDR3 nucleotides read TGTGCCACCGTCCCGGGACAGGAGAGGCGTTCCAAAAACATTCAGTACTTC.

The chain combines TRBV27 with TRBJ2-3, with a weak D call TRBD2 (7 bases). CDR3 length: 15 residues. Trimming shortened V by 8 bases and J by 5 bases, and 20 bases separated the two germline ends. CDR1 and CDR2 (germline): MNHEY, SMNVEV (reference sequence). CDR3 coding DNA: TGTGCCAGCGGGGGGCTCGGGGAGGGGAGAGATACGCAGTATTTT. This sequence encodes CASGGLGEGRDTQYF.

In its sample, this clone was seen once. This rearrangement joins TRBV15 to TRBJ1-3, with D perhaps TRBD1 (5 bases). V was cut by 3 bases and J by 0 bases, with 9 bases left in between. This CDR3 is built from 15 residues. Germline V gene data show CDR1 as LNHNV and CDR2 as YYDKDF (reference sequence). CDR3 DNA: TGTGCCACCAGCAGGACAGCGAACTCTGGAAACACCATATATTTT. Translation: CATSRTANSGNTIYF.

This sequence joins TRBV28 and TRBJ1-5; tentatively, D is TRBD1 (6 bases). This CDR3 spans 12 amino acids. Germline V gives CDR1 MDHEN, CDR2 SYDVKM. Trimming pared 1 base from V and 10 bases from J, leaving 8 bases between. CDR3 in DNA: TGTGCCAGCAGTTTATTACAGGGTCCCCAGCATTTT. Translating it yields CASSLLQGPQHF.

This clone turned up a few times. The chain combines TRBV28 with TRBJ2-7, with a tentative D call TRBD1 (6 bases). Germline values: CDR1 MDHEN, CDR2 SYDVKM. The CDR3 consists of 16 residues. The V end lost 6 bases, the J end lost 2 bases, and 20 bases lay between the germline ends. As DNA, the CDR3 is TGTGCCAGCAGCCCCACGACAGGCTCCCGGGCCTACGAGCAGTACTTC. This translates into CASSPTTGSRAYEQYF.

The chain uses TRBV28 and TRBJ1-2; TRBD1 agrees at 10 bases. Germline CDR1 and CDR2: MDHEN and SYDVKM. V shed 3 bases and J 1 base; nucleotides not matched to a gene: 5. The CDR3 has 16 amino acids. DNA for the CDR3: TGTGCCAGCAGTTTCGGGACAGGGGCGTTTAACTATGGCTACACCTTC. Translation gives CASSFGTGAFNYGYTF.

This clone was found once. The rearrangement uses TRBV15 and TRBJ2-6; TRBD1 might be the D (5 bases). The CDR3 spans 16 residues. Trimming took 0 bases from V and 0 from J, leaving 6 bases between them. CDR1 is LNHNV, CDR2 YYDKDF, per germline (reference sequence). CDR3 sequence reads: CATSREQGSGANVLTF. CDR3 nucleotide sequence: TGTGCCACCAGCAGAGAGCAGGGCTCTGGGGCCAACGTCCTGACTTTC. The whole variable domain, remainder taken from reference TRBV15 and TRBJ2-6, is DAMVIQNPRYQVTQFGKPVTLSCSQTLNHNVMYWYQQKSSQAPKLLFHYYDKDFNNEADTPDNFQSRRPNTSFCFLDIRSPGLGDTAMYLCATSREQGSGANVLTFGAGSRLTVL.

The chain links TRBV5-6 to TRBJ2-3; maybe TRBD2 (5 bases). Germline CDR1 and CDR2: SGHDT and YYEEEE. This CDR3 region has 17 residues. The V end was cut by 4 bases, the J end by 1 base, with 19 bases between. The CDR3 loop is CASSLLRGTSGTDTQYF. CDR3 DNA sequence: TGTGCCAGCAGCCTGCTTCGGGGAACTTCTGGCACAGATACGCAGTATTTT.

The DNA for the CDR3 is TGTGCCAGCAGTTACTCGATGGTGGAGGTTGGCTATGGCTACACCTTC. As protein: CASSYSMVEVGYGYTF. The J gene is TRBJ1-2, the V gene TRBV6-5; D is undetermined. The CDR3 is made up of 16 amino acids. V dropped 0 bases and J dropped 4 bases, with 15 bases sitting between them. Looked up from germline, CDR1 is MNHEY and CDR2 is SVGAGI.

The chain is built from TRBV9 and TRBJ1-5, with 10 bases identical to TRBD1. The V segment lost 3 bases and the J segment 6 bases; nucleotides outside the gene matches: 3. Per the germline V gene, CDR1 is SGDLS and CDR2 is YYNGEE. The CDR3 is 14 amino acids. The CDR3 protein is CASSATGGGQPQHF. The CDR3 bases are TGTGCCAGCAGCGCGACAGGGGGCGGTCAGCCCCAGCATTTT.

The chain has TRBV9 and TRBJ2-2; 7 nucleotides align to TRBD2. The junction had 8 bases not matched to a gene; V was cut back by 1 base and J by 2 bases. Germline CDR1 and CDR2: SGDLS and YYNGEE. CDR3 length: 17 residues. CDR3 sequence reads: CASSVRASGTNTGELFF. The CDR3 region has the DNA TGTGCCAGCAGCGTAAGGGCTAGCGGAACAAACACCGGGGAGCTGTTTTTT.

The chain links TRBV6-6 to TRBJ2-3; 13 bases align to TRBD2. With 5 bases clipped from V and 14 bases from J, the junction kept 10 bases outside the gene matches. Germline CDR1 is MNHNY and CDR2 is SVGAGI (reference sequence). This CDR3 has 14 residues. CDR3 region: CASSPTSGRAIGYF. CDR3 DNA: TGTGCCAGCAGTCCAACTAGCGGGAGGGCCATAGGGTATTTT.

This chain uses TRBV7-2 with TRBJ2-1, with 8 bases identical to TRBD2. This CDR3 is built from 16 residues. CDR1 and CDR2 (germline): SGHTA, FQGNSA. J was trimmed by 3 bases and V by 4 bases; bases with no gene match: 8. This chain's CDR3 is CASSSTGGGFYNEQFF. The CDR3 DNA follows: TGTGCCAGCAGCTCCACCGGGGGGGGATTCTACAATGAGCAGTTCTTC.

The chain employs TRBV2 and TRBJ2-5; 8 bases are a match to TRBD2. Germline lookup yields CDR1 SNHLY and CDR2 FYNNEI. V lost 6 bases and J lost 5; bases outside the gene matches: 8. The CDR3 sequence is 14 residues long. CDR3 amino acids: CASSQLTSVETQYF. CDR3 nucleotide sequence: TGTGCCAGCAGCCAACTGACTAGCGTTGAGACCCAGTACTTC. Using reference TRBV2 and TRBJ2-5 for the parts outside the CDR3, the full variable domain is EPEVTQTPSHQVTQMGQEVILRCVPISNHLYFYWYRQILGQKVEFLVSFYNNEISEKSEIFDDQFSVERPDGSNFTLKIRSTKLEDSAMYFCASSQLTSVETQYFGPGTRLLVL.

As concerns this clone: One junction end does not reproduce the germline sequence, and a read error may be involved. The chain joins TRBV7-9 to TRBJ1-2; tentatively, D is TRBD1 (5 bases). Germline V gene sequence: CDR1 SEHNR, CDR2 FQNEAQ (reference sequence). This CDR3 spans 15 amino acids. The CDR3 spells CSSSPGSRAHYGYTF. The DNA of the CDR3 is TGTTCCAGCAGCCCCGGCTCCAGGGCCCACTATGGCTACACCTTC.

The chain is built from TRBV15 and TRBJ2-5; 7 bases fit TRBD2. The CDR3 extends over 16 amino acids. The V segment lost 0 bases and the J segment 5 bases; nucleotides outside the gene matches: 9. Germline CDR1 and CDR2: LNHNV and YYDKDF (reference sequence). In nucleotides, the CDR3 is TGTGCCACCAGCAGAGACCTACTAGCGAGGCGGGAGACCCAGTACTTC. It codes for CATSRDLLARRETQYF.

The count of this clone is one. The CDR3: CASSLVAQIFYNEQFF. The CDR3 nucleotides read TGTGCCAGCAGCTTAGTAGCACAAATCTTCTACAATGAGCAGTTCTTC. The J gene is TRBJ2-1, the V gene TRBV7-6, with unresolved D. The CDR3 length is 16 residues. In germline, CDR1 is SGHVS, CDR2 FNYEAQ. The V end lost 1 base, the J end lost 3 bases, and 13 bases lay between the germline ends.